The next 12 T cell receptor beta chains were all read from a single sample in a study of vaccination and CD4 T cells after COVID-19. No antigens are known for them. Described treatment: approximately 11-day PBMC culture with coronavirus spike peptide pools or control peptides (ViraFEST assay). An Oncomine TCR Beta short-read assay was used to sequence the DNA from cultured CD4+ T cells. TCRdb recomputed calls from the PCR reads with MiXCR, one row per CDR3 protein. The table lists about 20,000 distinct CDR3 sequences, less than 60% of them singletons. This specimen consisted of CD4+ T cells from blood, cultured in vitro, obtained before SARS-CoV-2 vaccination. The receptors here all came from a human donor who had recovered from COVID-19.

This clonotype was picked up a small number of times. This chain links TRBV28 with TRBJ2-5, with D maybe TRBD1 (8 bases). V lost 3 bases to trimming and J lost 10 bases, with 24 bases between them. CDR3 length: 16 residues. Germline V gene data show CDR1 as MDHEN and CDR2 as SYDVKM. The CDR3 loop reads CASSLTQGAGESSQYF. Here the CDR3 DNA reads TGTGCCAGCAGTTTGACTCAGGGGGCGGGGGAAAGTAGCCAGTACTTC.

This sequence joins TRBV19 and TRBJ1-1; 8 bases map to TRBD1. The germline V gene has CDR1 LNHDA and CDR2 SQIVND (reference sequence). The CDR3 has 16 residues. J lost 4 bases, V lost 6 bases, and 13 bases had no gene match. CDR3 DNA sequence: TGTGCCAGTAGCCCTGGACGGACAGGGATGGGCACTGAAGCTTTCTTT. Its protein is CASSPGRTGMGTEAFF.

The chain couples TRBV20-1 to TRBJ2-7; 7 positions match TRBD1. The V and J ends lost 4 bases and 2 bases, in that order; junction bases with no gene match: 2. CDR3 length equals 12 residues. Looked up from germline, CDR1 is DFQATT and CDR2 is SNEGSKA (reference sequence). The CDR3 sequence: CSAKGQPYEQYF. CDR3 DNA sequence: TGCAGTGCTAAGGGACAGCCCTACGAGCAGTACTTC.

This sequence joins TRBV6-5 and TRBJ2-7, with D perhaps being TRBD1 or TRBD2 (5 bases each). Looked up from germline, CDR1 is MNHEY and CDR2 is SVGAGI. This CDR3 is 14 amino acids long. The ends were cut back, 2 bases at V and 0 bases at J, with 8 bases in the middle. CDR3 in DNA: TGTGCCAGCAGTTACACAGGAGGCTCCTACGAGCAGTACTTC. Residues: CASSYTGGSYEQYF.

The chain joins TRBV20-1 to TRBJ2-7, with D unclear. The V gene lost 1 base and the J gene lost 0 bases, with 7 bases spanning the gap. This CDR3 has 13 amino acids. The V gene's germline CDR1 is DFQATT and CDR2 SNEGSKA (reference sequence). The CDR3 nucleotides read TGCAGTGCTAGAGTTGTGGACTCCTACGAGCAGTACTTC. Translated, it gives CSARVVDSYEQYF.

This clonotype was observed a single time. V gene TRBV5-1 combines with J gene TRBJ2-5; TRBD1 aligns across 7 bases. There are 14 residues in the CDR3. Germline lookup yields CDR1 SGHRS and CDR2 YFSETQ. The V gene end was trimmed by 1 base and the J gene end by 5 bases; junction bases not matched to a gene: 5. CDR3 sequence (DNA): TGCGCCAGCAGCTTGAGAGGGGGCGGGGAGACCCAGTACTTC. This sequence encodes CASSLRGGGETQYF.

The chain uses TRBV21-1 and TRBJ1-2. TRBV21-1 is a pseudogene. The CDR3 consists of 13 residues. CDR3 residues: CASREDPEFGYTF. The DNA of the CDR3 is TGTGCCAGCAGGGAGGACCCCGAGTTTGGCTACACCTTC.

The chain has TRBV18 and TRBJ2-7; 9 positions match TRBD1. Germline V CDR1 and CDR2: KGHSH, LQKENI. The CDR3 is made up of 14 amino acids. V shed 4 bases and J 4 bases; nucleotides not matched to a gene: 5. The CDR3 nucleotides are TGTGCCAGCTCACGTGTGGGACAGGGTTACGAGCAGTACTTC. This codes for CASSRVGQGYEQYF.

In its sample, this clonotype was seen a few times. The J gene is TRBJ1-1, the V gene TRBV20-1, with a weak D call TRBD1 (6 bases). The CDR3 length is 14 residues. The germline gives CDR1 DFQATT, CDR2 SNEGSKA (reference sequence). V dropped 5 bases and J dropped 10 bases, with 23 bases sitting between them. The DNA of the CDR3 is TGCAGTGCTCTTTCTAGGGGGGTCGAACGTTCAGCTTTCTTT. Translating it yields CSALSRGVERSAFF.

The genes are TRBV6-5 and TRBJ1-1; possible D gene TRBD1, 6 bases. CDR1 and CDR2 from the germline V gene are MNHEY and SVGAGI. The CDR3 is 15 amino acids. V gave up 4 bases and J gave up 0 bases, with 12 bases separating them. The DNA for the CDR3 is TGTGCCAGCAGTTCCTGGGACAACCTGAACACTGAAGCTTTCTTT. Residues: CASSSWDNLNTEAFF.

CDR3 DNA: TGTGCCAGCAGCTTGTACGAGGGAGCGTATAGCAATCAGCCCCAGCATTTT. This gives the protein CASSLYEGAYSNQPQHF. The chain is built from TRBV5-6 and TRBJ1-5, with unresolved D. Trimming shortened V by 1 base and J by 0 bases, and 14 bases separated the two germline ends. Germline V lookup: CDR1 SGHDT, CDR2 YYEEEE. CDR3 length equals 17 residues.

The rearrangement uses TRBV6-2 or TRBV6-3 and TRBJ1-6; perhaps TRBD1 as D (6 bases). V lost 6 bases and J 11 bases, leaving 26 bases between the germline ends. The CDR3 spans 17 residues. Germline V gene lookup returns CDR1 MNHEY and CDR2 SVGEGT. In DNA form, the CDR3 reads TGTGCCAGCAGCTACCCACCAACAGGGCACCTTGGGGCACCCCTCCACTTT. Its translation is CASSYPPTGHLGAPLHF.